The 25 T cell receptor beta chains presented below share a single source sample, sequenced in a study of beta chain features in type 1 diabetes. Every isolated RNA sample was fully reverse transcribed, so sequencing captured expressed TCRB transcripts. Profiling relied on immunoSEQ multiplex PCR, and the TCRdb table lists in-frame clones only, not all of them. The repertoire has 450,000 or so clones, about an eighth of them found once; the top ten carry over 0.035%. The sample comprised naive CD4+ T cells from blood. These receptors were collected from a woman younger than 30 in good health.

This sequence joins TRBV6-5 and TRBJ2-1; 9 nucleotides line up with TRBD1. V was pared by 8 bases and J by 7 bases, with 12 bases of the junction left unmatched. The CDR3 consists of 15 residues. CDR1 and CDR2 from the germline V gene are MNHEY and SVGAGI. This chain's CDR3 is CASQIQGAFLNEQFF. Written as DNA, the CDR3 is TGTGCCAGCCAAATACAGGGGGCGTTTTTGAATGAGCAGTTCTTC.

CDR3 nucleotide sequence: TGTGCCAGTATGATGGGCCCCCATAGCAATCAGCCCCAGCATTTT. Translated: CASMMGPHSNQPQHF. The V gene is TRBV5-5, the J gene TRBJ1-5; D ambiguous. CDR1 and CDR2 from the germline V gene are SGHKS and YYEKEE (reference sequence). The CDR3 has 15 residues. V was cut by 8 bases and J by 0 bases, with 15 bases left in between.

There are a few counts of this clone. The chain recombines TRBV29-1 with TRBJ2-3; D call uncertain. Germline assignment: CDR1 SQVTM and CDR2 ANQGSEA. V shed 2 bases and J shed 3 bases, with 6 bases lying between them. The CDR3 spans 12 residues. CDR3 protein: CSVEPITDTQYF. The DNA for the CDR3 is TGCAGCGTTGAACCCATAACAGATACGCAGTATTTT.

This clone was detected a few times. The V call is TRBV19, the J call TRBJ2-3; D might be TRBD1 (6 bases). This CDR3 has 16 amino acids. V dropped 3 bases and J dropped 1 base, with 14 bases sitting between them. Looked up from germline, CDR1 is LNHDA and CDR2 is SQIVND (reference sequence). CDR3 amino acids: CASSIGRRGGTDTQYF. The DNA of the CDR3 is TGTGCCAGTAGTATCGGTCGCAGGGGTGGCACAGATACGCAGTATTTT.

There are a few counts of this clone. The chain couples TRBV7-6 to TRBJ2-4; D perhaps matches TRBD2 (5 bases). Trimming left V 5 bases short and J 1 base short, with 15 bases between. The CDR3 has 16 residues. Germline V gene data show CDR1 as SGHVS and CDR2 as FNYEAQ. The CDR3 coding sequence is TGTGCCAGCAGCCCCCCGACGAGGGATGCCAAAAACATTCAGTACTTC. This translates into CASSPPTRDAKNIQYF.

The chain is built from TRBV14 and TRBJ2-7; D tentatively reads TRBD1 or TRBD2 (5 bases each). The CDR3 runs 16 residues. Trimming took off 2 bases at V and 5 bases at J, with 19 bases between the two ends. CDR1 SGHDN and CDR2 FVKESK come from the germline V gene. The CDR3 spells CASSQWKSSGLDEQYF. CDR3 nucleotides: TGTGCCAGCAGCCAATGGAAGAGTTCGGGGCTAGACGAGCAGTACTTC.

The rearrangement uses TRBV7-9 and TRBJ1-6; 11 positions match TRBD1. This CDR3 region has 15 residues. Germline V gene lookup returns CDR1 SEHNR and CDR2 FQNEAQ (reference sequence). V gave up 5 bases and J gave up 9 bases; unmatched junction bases: 6. CDR3 nucleotide sequence: TGTGCCAGCAGCGCCCGGACAGGGGGCGGTTCACCCCTCCACTTT. It translates to CASSARTGGGSPLHF.

This clone was seen a handful of times. This chain connects TRBV5-1 to TRBJ2-3, with D possibly matching TRBD2 (6 bases). Germline V gene lookup returns CDR1 SGHRS and CDR2 YFSETQ. V lost 1 base and J 4 bases, leaving 10 bases between the germline ends. The CDR3 runs 14 residues. CDR3 in DNA: TGCGCCAGCAGCTTGACTAGCTTCGCAGATACGCAGTATTTT. The encoded protein is CASSLTSFADTQYF.

This chain joins TRBV6-1 and TRBJ2-5; TRBD2 aligns across 7 bases. V shed 5 bases and J 0 bases; nucleotides not matched to a gene: 6. This CDR3 is 15 amino acids long. CDR1 is MNHNS, CDR2 SASEGT, per germline. CDR3 DNA: TGTGCCAGCAGTCCGACTAGCCCGTACCAAGAGACCCAGTACTTC. It specifies CASSPTSPYQETQYF.

The V gene is TRBV28, the J gene TRBJ2-7; 14 nucleotides line up with TRBD2. CDR1 and CDR2 from the germline V gene are MDHEN and SYDVKM. The CDR3 length is 15 residues. The trim removed 6 bases at V and 3 bases at J, leaving 4 bases unmatched. CDR3 sequence (DNA): TGTGCCAGCAGATCCGGACTAGCGGGGGGCTACGAGCAGTACGTC. Protein: CASRSGLAGGYEQYV.

This clone has a handful of counts. The J gene is TRBJ1-5, the V gene TRBV5-1, with D perhaps matching TRBD1 (6 bases). This CDR3 is 17 amino acids long. Between the trimmed V and J ends, which lost 0 bases and 0 bases, there was a span of 13 bases. The germline gives CDR1 SGHRS, CDR2 YFSETQ. The CDR3 sequence is CASSLAPGTPSNQPQHF. DNA for the CDR3: TGCGCCAGCAGCTTGGCCCCCGGGACACCTAGCAATCAGCCCCAGCATTTT.

V usage is TRBV29-1 and J usage is TRBJ1-5; D remains unclear. The germline gives CDR1 SQVTM, CDR2 ANQGSEA. The CDR3 loop spans 13 amino acids. The V and J ends lost 7 bases and 9 bases respectively, with 19 bases between them. The CDR3 is CSATSRWDGPQHF. As DNA, the CDR3 is TGCAGCGCCACGTCCCGGTGGGATGGGCCCCAGCATTTT.

V and J are TRBV29-1 and TRBJ1-5; tentatively, D is TRBD1 (6 bases). Germline V gives CDR1 SQVTM, CDR2 ANQGSEA. This CDR3 is 12 amino acids long. CDR3 nucleotides: TGCAGTGCAGGGGTCGGCAATCAGCCCCAGCATTTT. Amino acid sequence: CSAGVGNQPQHF.

The rearrangement links TRBV15 to TRBJ2-7, with D uncertain. V was shortened by 6 bases and J by 2 bases, with 14 bases between the two germline ends. The CDR3 loop spans 14 amino acids. Germline V gene sequence: CDR1 LNHNV, CDR2 YYDKDF (reference sequence). The CDR3 loop reads CATRLEQAAYEQYF. CDR3 DNA: TGTGCCACCAGGTTAGAGCAGGCTGCCTACGAGCAGTACTTC.

A few counts support this clone. The rearrangement joins TRBV7-9 to TRBJ2-7; the D gene is possibly TRBD1 (5 bases). This CDR3 comprises 13 residues. Germline V gene data show CDR1 as SEHNR and CDR2 as FQNEAQ (reference sequence). Trimming took 8 bases from V and 0 from J, leaving 11 bases between them. As DNA, the CDR3 is TGTGCCAGCTTGGACATTCTCTCCTACGAGCAGTACTTC. This sequence encodes CASLDILSYEQYF.

This chain uses TRBV9 with TRBJ1-5; no clear D. Deletions cut 0 bases from V and 3 bases from J, with 4 bases between. Germline loops: CDR1 SGDLS, CDR2 YYNGEE. The CDR3 consists of 13 residues. This CDR3 reads CASSVDPNQPQHF. CDR3 bases: TGTGCCAGCAGCGTAGACCCCAATCAGCCCCAGCATTTT.

V gene TRBV15 combines with J gene TRBJ1-5; 9 bases align to TRBD1. Germline V gene lookup returns CDR1 LNHNV and CDR2 YYDKDF (reference sequence). This CDR3 is built from 16 residues. Unmatched junction bases numbered 5, after V lost 5 bases and J lost 0 bases. CDR3 DNA: TGTGCCACCAGCTTCGGGACAGGGAATAGCAATCAGCCCCAGCATTTT. It translates to CATSFGTGNSNQPQHF.

The CDR3 DNA reads TGCGCCAGCAGCCAAGATTTGGCCCCTGACACTGAAGCTTTCTTT. Amino acids: CASSQDLAPDTEAFF. The gene calls are TRBV4-3 and TRBJ1-1; D remains unclear. Trimming left V 0 bases short and J 3 bases short, with 11 bases between. The CDR3 sequence is 15 residues long. CDR1 and CDR2 (germline): LGHNA, YSLEER.

This clone has just a few counts. The chain recombines TRBV5-1 with TRBJ2-5; 7 bases map to TRBD1. The CDR3 runs to 15 residues. V lost 4 bases, J lost 5 bases, and 11 bases stayed unmatched. Germline CDR1 and CDR2: SGHRS and YFSETQ. The CDR3 is CASSGSEGAHETQYF. CDR3 DNA: TGCGCCAGCAGCGGAAGTGAGGGGGCGCATGAGACCCAGTACTTC. Full variable domain (outside the CDR3, taken from reference TRBV5-1 and TRBJ2-5): KAGVTQTPRYLIKTRGQQVTLSCSPISGHRSVSWYQQTPGQGLQFLFEYFSETQRNKGNFPGRFSGRQFSNSRSEMNVSTLELGDSALYLCASSGSEGAHETQYFGPGTRLLVL.

This clone was observed a handful of times. The gene calls are TRBV27 and TRBJ2-7; 7 nucleotides align to TRBD1. Germline assignment: CDR1 MNHEY and CDR2 SMNVEV (reference sequence). V was pared by 8 bases and J by 4 bases, with 11 bases of the junction left unmatched. The CDR3 is 14 amino acids. CDR3 region: CASVRQGLPYEQYF. The DNA of the CDR3 is TGTGCCAGCGTCCGACAGGGATTGCCATACGAGCAGTACTTC.

DNA for the CDR3: TGCGCCAGCAGCTTGGAAACCCCTAACGAAGAGACCCAGTACTTC. It codes for CASSLETPNEETQYF. V gene TRBV5-1 combines with J gene TRBJ2-5; D is undetermined. This CDR3 is built from 15 residues. Looked up from germline, CDR1 is SGHRS and CDR2 is YFSETQ. V was cut by 0 bases and J by 3 bases, with 12 bases left in between.

The rearrangement links TRBV7-8 to TRBJ2-5, with D tentatively TRBD2 (5 bases). With 5 bases removed from V and 4 bases from J, the gap between germline ends came to 14 bases. This CDR3 region has 14 residues. Germline V gene sequence: CDR1 SGHVS, CDR2 FQNEAQ. CDR3 loop: CASSETRVRETQYF. The CDR3 DNA reads TGTGCCAGCAGCGAGACGCGGGTACGAGAGACCCAGTACTTC.

The chain combines TRBV7-3 with TRBJ2-5, with D unresolved. This CDR3 region has 14 residues. Germline V gene sequence: CDR1 SGHTA, CDR2 FQGTGA. Trimming shortened V by 5 bases and J by 5 bases, and 15 bases separated the two germline ends. Here the CDR3 reads CASSPVPGYETQYF. Written as DNA, the CDR3 is TGTGCCAGCAGCCCCGTTCCGGGTTACGAGACCCAGTACTTC. The whole variable domain, remainder taken from reference TRBV7-3 and TRBJ2-5, is GAGVSQTPSNKVTEKGKYVELRCDPISGHTALYWYRQSLGQGPEFLIYFQGTGAADDSGLPNDRFFAVRPEGSVSTLKIQRTERGDSAVYLCASSPVPGYETQYFGPGTRLLVL.

This clone was seen only once. This sequence joins TRBV7-9 and TRBJ1-3; D gene unclear. Germline CDR1 is SEHNR and CDR2 is FQNEAQ (reference sequence). V lost 10 bases, J lost 4 bases, and 14 bases lay in between. The CDR3 runs 13 residues. The CDR3 nucleotides read TGTGCCACCCGCGGGTCTGGCGGAAACACCATATATTTT. This codes for CATRGSGGNTIYF.

The chain has TRBV5-1 and TRBJ1-3; no clear D gene. In germline, CDR1 is SGHRS, CDR2 YFSETQ. This CDR3 region has 16 residues. The V end was cut by 0 bases, the J end by 0 bases, with 10 bases between. The CDR3 DNA reads as TGCGCCAGCAGCTTGGAGTCGGTGGTCTCTGGAAACACCATATATTTT. This codes for CASSLESVVSGNTIYF.